These T cell receptor beta chains were read from a single sample in a study of blood T cell repertoires in COVID-19. The assay was immunoSEQ multiplex PCR, and TCRdb's table has in-frame clones only and misses some. The top ten clones hold 1.4% of a sample with 430,000 or so clones, roughly 90% of them seen once. Material for sequencing was PBMCs or T cells enriched from blood (not recorded which). These receptor sequences come from a woman under 30 who had been exposed to COVID-19. Each CDR3 is given with its conserved first and last residue. The order of the fields is V gene, J gene, D gene, clone size, CDR3 DNA, CDR3 protein. A D gene is named only where the DNA matches it firmly. Size tells how often a clone was seen (once, few, many) or the class of an expanded clone, and some rows leave it out.

V: TRBV5-1
J: TRBJ2-5
D: NA
size: NA
DNA: TGCGCCAGCAGCTTGGTTGGCGAACAGGGAGAGACCCAGTACTTC
CDR3: CASSLVGEQGETQYF

V: TRBV10-1
J: TRBJ2-5
D: TRBD1
size: NA
DNA: TGCGCCATGTACGGGACAGGGGTTGGAGAGACCCAGTACTTC
CDR3: CAMYGTGVGETQYF

V: TRBV9
J: TRBJ2-7
D: TRBD1
size: once
DNA: TGTGCCAGCAGCGTAGCCGGGACAGGGGTGGGCGAGCAGTACTTC
CDR3: CASSVAGTGVGEQYF

V: TRBV4-2
J: TRBJ1-2
D: NA
size: NA
DNA: TGTGCCAGCAGCCAAGATTTTCCCAGGGACTCCTATGGCTACACCTTC
CDR3: CASSQDFPRDSYGYTF

V: TRBV20-1
J: TRBJ2-7
D: NA
size: NA
DNA: TGCAGTGCATGGGGGGACCACGAGCAGTACTTC
CDR3: CSAWGDHEQYF

V: TRBV30
J: TRBJ1-2
D: NA
size: NA
DNA: TGTGCCTGGAGCGCAGGCACCTATGGCTACACCTTC
CDR3: CAWSAGTYGYTF

V: TRBV5-1
J: TRBJ2-3
D: TRBD2
size: NA
DNA: TGCGCCAGCAGCCAGCGGGACGTCACAGATACGCAGTATTTT
CDR3: CASSQRDVTDTQYF

V: TRBV4-2
J: TRBJ2-7
D: TRBD2
size: once
DNA: TGTGCCAGCAGCCAAGTTTCCAGGGGCGGGGGGGCCAAGGACGAGCAGTACTTC
CDR3: CASSQVSRGGGAKDEQYF

V: TRBV28
J: TRBJ1-2
D: NA
size: NA
DNA: TGTGCCAGCAGTTTAGAGCAGGCGACCTTCTATGGCTACACCTTC
CDR3: CASSLEQATFYGYTF

V: TRBV6-2/TRBV6-3
J: TRBJ2-7
D: NA
size: once
DNA: TGTGCCAGCAGCCCACAGGGAGATGGGGTGTGGTACTTC
CDR3: CASSPQGDGVWYF

V: TRBV12-3/TRBV12-4
J: TRBJ1-4
D: TRBD1
size: NA
DNA: TGTGCCAGCAGGACAGGGGGAGTTGAAAAACTGTTTTTT
CDR3: CASRTGGVEKLFF

V: TRBV28
J: TRBJ2-1
D: TRBD2
size: NA
DNA: TGTGCCAGCAGTGATGCGCGGGAGGGCCCCAATTACAATGAGCAGTTCTTC
CDR3: CASSDAREGPNYNEQFF

V: TRBV10-1
J: TRBJ2-7
D: TRBD2
size: NA
DNA: TGCGCCAGCAGTGTTAGAGCGGGATTCTCCTACGAGCAGTACTTC
CDR3: CASSVRAGFSYEQYF

V: TRBV11-2
J: TRBJ2-7
D: TRBD1
size: once
DNA: TGTGCCAGCAGCTTCCCGGGACAGGGCTACTACGAGCAGTACTTC
CDR3: CASSFPGQGYYEQYF

V: TRBV11-3
J: TRBJ2-1
D: NA
size: NA
DNA: TGTGCCAGCAGCCAAAACAACAATGAGCAGTTCTTC
CDR3: CASSQNNNEQFF

V: TRBV29-1
J: TRBJ1-5
D: NA
size: NA
DNA: TGCAGCGTTCAGGGTGTGGGCAATCAGCCCCAGCATTTT
CDR3: CSVQGVGNQPQHF

V: TRBV5-1
J: TRBJ1-6
D: NA
size: NA
DNA: TGCGCCAGCAGCTTGGCCCCAGGGGTCGGATCACCCCTCCACTTT
CDR3: CASSLAPGVGSPLHF

V: TRBV25-1
J: TRBJ1-2
D: TRBD1
size: NA
DNA: TGTGCCAGCAAGGGACAGGGGCCGTCTAACTATGGCTACACCTTC
CDR3: CASKGQGPSNYGYTF

V: TRBV5-4
J: TRBJ2-1
D: TRBD2
size: NA
DNA: TGTGCCAGCAGCTTGTCAAGACTAGCGGGGGTCTACAATGAGCAGTTCTTC
CDR3: CASSLSRLAGVYNEQFF

V: TRBV4-3
J: TRBJ2-6
D: NA
size: many
DNA: TGCGCCAGCAGCCAGGAGGGGTTCTCTGGGGCCAACGTCCTGACTTTC
CDR3: CASSQEGFSGANVLTF

V: TRBV29-1
J: TRBJ2-7
D: TRBD2
size: NA
DNA: TGCAGCGTTCAAACTAGCGGGGGATCCTACGAGCAGTACTTC
CDR3: CSVQTSGGSYEQYF

V: TRBV5-1
J: TRBJ1-1
D: NA
size: few
DNA: TGCGCCAGCAGGCCATCAACAGCGAACACTGAAGCTTTCTTT
CDR3: CASRPSTANTEAFF

V: TRBV12-5
J: TRBJ2-3
D: NA
size: NA
DNA: TGTGCTAGTGGTTACGGGTTCACAGATACGCAGTATTTT
CDR3: CASGYGFTDTQYF

V: TRBV3-1/TRBV3-2
J: TRBJ2-1
D: TRBD1
size: NA
DNA: TGTGCCAGCAGCCGCAGACAGGGGGTGTTCTTC
CDR3: CASSRRQGVFF

V: TRBV15
J: TRBJ1-2
D: NA
size: NA
DNA: TGTGCCACCAGTACTGACAGCCACAATAGCTATGGCTACACCTTC
CDR3: CATSTDSHNSYGYTF

V: TRBV14
J: TRBJ1-6
D: NA
size: NA
DNA: TGTGCCAGCAGCCAAGAGAGCTCCTATAATTCACCCCTCCACTTT
CDR3: CASSQESSYNSPLHF

V: TRBV28
J: TRBJ1-6
D: TRBD1
size: NA
DNA: TGTGCCAGCCGCACCCTTGGACAGGGCGATAATTCACCCCTCCACTTT
CDR3: CASRTLGQGDNSPLHF

V: TRBV19
J: TRBJ2-3
D: NA
size: NA
DNA: TGTGCCAGTAGGGGACTCCGCACAGATACGCAGTATTTT
CDR3: CASRGLRTDTQYF

V: TRBV27
J: TRBJ2-7
D: TRBD2
size: NA
DNA: TGTGCCAGCAGTCCAAGCAGCGGGAGGGGGGTCTACGAGCAGTACTTC
CDR3: CASSPSSGRGVYEQYF

V: TRBV19
J: TRBJ2-2
D: NA
size: NA
DNA: TGTGCCAGTAGGCAAACAGGGGGAGGGACCGGGGAGCTGTTTTTT
CDR3: CASRQTGGGTGELFF

V: TRBV5-1
J: TRBJ2-1
D: NA
size: NA
DNA: TGCGCCAGCAGCTTGAGTCCAGCGGGTATCAATGAGCAGTTCTTC
CDR3: CASSLSPAGINEQFF

V: TRBV12-3/TRBV12-4
J: TRBJ2-1
D: TRBD2
size: NA
DNA: TGTGCCAGCAGTGGCGGGGGCTACAATGAGCAGTTCTTC
CDR3: CASSGGGYNEQFF